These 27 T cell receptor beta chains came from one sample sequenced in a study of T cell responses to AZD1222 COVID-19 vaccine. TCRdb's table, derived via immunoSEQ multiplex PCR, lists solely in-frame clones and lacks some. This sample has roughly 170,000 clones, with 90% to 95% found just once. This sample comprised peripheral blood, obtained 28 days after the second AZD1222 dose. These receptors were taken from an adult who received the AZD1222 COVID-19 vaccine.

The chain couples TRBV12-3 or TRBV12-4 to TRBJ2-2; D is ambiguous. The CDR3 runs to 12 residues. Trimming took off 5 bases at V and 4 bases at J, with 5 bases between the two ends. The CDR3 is CASSLTTGELFF. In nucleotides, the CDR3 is TGTGCCAGCAGTCTCACCACCGGGGAGCTGTTTTTT.

The CDR3 region has the DNA TGTGCCATCAAAGGGACAGAAGAAAAACTGTTTTTT. Its translation is CAIKGTEEKLFF. The chain carries TRBV10-3 and TRBJ1-4, with 7 bases matching TRBD1. The V and J ends lost 7 bases and 8 bases, in that order; junction bases with no gene match: 4. The germline V gene has CDR1 ENHRY and CDR2 SYGVKD. There are 12 residues in the CDR3.

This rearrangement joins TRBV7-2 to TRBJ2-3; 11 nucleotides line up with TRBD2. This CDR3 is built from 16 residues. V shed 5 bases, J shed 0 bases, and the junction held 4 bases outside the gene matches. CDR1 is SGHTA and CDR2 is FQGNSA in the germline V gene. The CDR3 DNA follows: TGTGCCAGCAGCGCTAGCGGGGGGTGGAGCACAGATACGCAGTATTTT. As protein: CASSASGGWSTDTQYF.

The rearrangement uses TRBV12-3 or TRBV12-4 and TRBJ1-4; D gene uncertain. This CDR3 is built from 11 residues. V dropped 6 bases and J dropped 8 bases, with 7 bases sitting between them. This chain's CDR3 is CASRRLEKLFF. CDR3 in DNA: TGTGCCAGCAGGCGACTGGAAAAACTGTTTTTT.

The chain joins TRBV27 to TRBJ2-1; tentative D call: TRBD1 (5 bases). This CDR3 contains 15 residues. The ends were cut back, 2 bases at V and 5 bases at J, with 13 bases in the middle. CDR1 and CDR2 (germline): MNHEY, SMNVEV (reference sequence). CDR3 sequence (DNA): TGTGCCAGCAGTTTAACGAGCCAGGGAAACAATGAGCAGTTCTTC. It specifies CASSLTSQGNNEQFF.

The CDR3 DNA is TGTGCCAGCAGCGGCTACAATGAGCAGTTCTTC. This sequence encodes CASSGYNEQFF. This chain uses TRBV3-1 (or the pseudogene TRBV3-2) with TRBJ2-1, with D hard to call. V dropped 5 bases and J dropped 3 bases, with 2 bases sitting between them. CDR3 length: 11 amino acids. Germline CDR1 LGHDT, CDR2 YNNKEL (reference sequence).

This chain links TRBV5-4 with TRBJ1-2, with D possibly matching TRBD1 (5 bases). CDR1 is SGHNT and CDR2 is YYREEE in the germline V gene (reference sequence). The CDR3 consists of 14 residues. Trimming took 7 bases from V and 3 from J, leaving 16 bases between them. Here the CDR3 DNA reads TGTGCCAGCGGCTCCCGGGGCCGGTACTATGGCTACACCTTC. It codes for CASGSRGRYYGYTF.

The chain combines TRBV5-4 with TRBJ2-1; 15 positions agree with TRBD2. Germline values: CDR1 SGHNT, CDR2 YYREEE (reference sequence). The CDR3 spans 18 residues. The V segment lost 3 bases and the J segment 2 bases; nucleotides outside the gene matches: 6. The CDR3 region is CASSSRGLAGGTYNEQFF. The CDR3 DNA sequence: TGTGCCAGCAGCTCCCGAGGACTAGCGGGAGGGACCTACAATGAGCAGTTCTTC.

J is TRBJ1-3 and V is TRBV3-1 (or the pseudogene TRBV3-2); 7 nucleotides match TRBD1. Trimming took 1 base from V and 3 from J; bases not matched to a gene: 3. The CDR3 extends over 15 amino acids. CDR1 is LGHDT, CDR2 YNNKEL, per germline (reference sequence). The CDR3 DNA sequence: TGTGCCAGCAGCCAAGCAGGGGGAGGTGGAAACACCATATATTTT. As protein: CASSQAGGGGNTIYF.

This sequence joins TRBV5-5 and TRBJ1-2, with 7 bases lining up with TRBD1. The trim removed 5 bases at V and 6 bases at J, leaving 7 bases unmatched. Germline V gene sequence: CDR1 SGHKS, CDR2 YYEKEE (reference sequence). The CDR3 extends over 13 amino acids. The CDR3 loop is CASSSDRVDGYTF. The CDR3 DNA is TGTGCCAGCAGTTCCGACAGGGTGGATGGCTACACCTTC.

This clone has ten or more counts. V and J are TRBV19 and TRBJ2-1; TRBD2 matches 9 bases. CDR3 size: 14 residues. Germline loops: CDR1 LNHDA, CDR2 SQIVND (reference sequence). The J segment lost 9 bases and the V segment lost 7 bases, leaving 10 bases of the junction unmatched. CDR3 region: CASIWREGLGEQFF. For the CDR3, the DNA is TGTGCCAGTATATGGCGGGAGGGCCTAGGTGAGCAGTTCTTC.

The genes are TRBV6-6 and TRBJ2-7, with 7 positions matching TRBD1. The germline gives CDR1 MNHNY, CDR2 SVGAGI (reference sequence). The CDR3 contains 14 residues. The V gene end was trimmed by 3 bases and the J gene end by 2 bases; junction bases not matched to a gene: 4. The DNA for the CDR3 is TGTGCCAGCAGTTATGGGGACAGCACCTACGAGCAGTACTTC. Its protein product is CASSYGDSTYEQYF.

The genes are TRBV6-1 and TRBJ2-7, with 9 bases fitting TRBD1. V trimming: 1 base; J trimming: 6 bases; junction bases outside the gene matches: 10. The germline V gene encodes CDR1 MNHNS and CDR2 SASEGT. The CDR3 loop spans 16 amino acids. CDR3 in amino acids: CASSEGGWGQGREQYF. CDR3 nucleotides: TGTGCCAGCAGTGAAGGGGGTTGGGGACAGGGTCGCGAGCAGTACTTC.

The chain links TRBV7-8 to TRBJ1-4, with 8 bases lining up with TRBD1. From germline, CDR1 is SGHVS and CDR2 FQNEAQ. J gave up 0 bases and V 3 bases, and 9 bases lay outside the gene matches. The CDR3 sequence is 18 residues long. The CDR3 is CASSFRDRPTATNEKLFF. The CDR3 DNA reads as TGTGCCAGCAGCTTCCGGGACAGGCCGACTGCAACTAATGAAAAACTGTTTTTT.

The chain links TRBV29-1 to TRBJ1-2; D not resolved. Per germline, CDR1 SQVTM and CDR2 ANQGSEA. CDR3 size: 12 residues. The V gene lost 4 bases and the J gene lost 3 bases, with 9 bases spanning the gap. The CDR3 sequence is CSVAGSDYGYTF. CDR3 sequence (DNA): TGCAGCGTTGCGGGGTCCGACTATGGCTACACCTTC.

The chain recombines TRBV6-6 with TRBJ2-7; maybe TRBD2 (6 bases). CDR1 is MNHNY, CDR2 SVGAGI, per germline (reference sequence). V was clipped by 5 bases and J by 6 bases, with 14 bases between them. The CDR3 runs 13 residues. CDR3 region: CASSQTSSPEQYF. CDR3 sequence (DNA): TGTGCCAGCAGTCAAACTAGCTCCCCCGAGCAGTACTTC.

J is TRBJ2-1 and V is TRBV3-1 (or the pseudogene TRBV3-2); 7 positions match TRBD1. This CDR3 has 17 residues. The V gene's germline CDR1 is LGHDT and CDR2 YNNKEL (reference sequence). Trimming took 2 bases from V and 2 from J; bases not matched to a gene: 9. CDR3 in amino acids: CASSQSSPGQPYNEQFF. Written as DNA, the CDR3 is TGTGCCAGCAGCCAATCATCCCCGGGACAGCCCTACAATGAGCAGTTCTTC.

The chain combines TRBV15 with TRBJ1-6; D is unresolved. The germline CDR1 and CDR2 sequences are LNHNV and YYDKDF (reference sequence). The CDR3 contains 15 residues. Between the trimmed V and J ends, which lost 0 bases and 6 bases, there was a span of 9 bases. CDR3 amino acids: CATSRDLPLNSPLHF. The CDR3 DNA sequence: TGTGCCACCAGCAGAGATCTCCCCCTTAATTCACCCCTCCACTTT.

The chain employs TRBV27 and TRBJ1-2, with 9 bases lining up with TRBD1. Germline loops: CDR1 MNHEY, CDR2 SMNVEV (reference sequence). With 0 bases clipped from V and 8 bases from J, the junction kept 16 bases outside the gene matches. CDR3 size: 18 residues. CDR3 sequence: CASSLSGQGPRRQGGYTF. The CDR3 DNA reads TGTGCCAGCAGTTTATCAGGACAGGGGCCCCGAAGACAAGGGGGCTACACCTTC.

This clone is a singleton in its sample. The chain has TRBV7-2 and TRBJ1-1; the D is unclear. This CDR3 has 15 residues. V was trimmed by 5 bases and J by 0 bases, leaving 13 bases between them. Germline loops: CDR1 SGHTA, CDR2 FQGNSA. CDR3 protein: CASSTQRIMNTEAFF. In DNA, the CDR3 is TGTGCCAGCAGCACCCAGAGAATAATGAACACTGAAGCTTTCTTT.

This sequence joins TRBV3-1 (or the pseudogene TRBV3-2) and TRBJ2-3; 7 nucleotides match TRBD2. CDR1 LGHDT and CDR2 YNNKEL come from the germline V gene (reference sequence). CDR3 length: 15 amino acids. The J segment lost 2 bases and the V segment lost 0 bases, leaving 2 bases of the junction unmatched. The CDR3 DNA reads TGTGCCAGCAGCCAAGATGGGGACTACACAGATACGCAGTATTTT. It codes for CASSQDGDYTDTQYF.

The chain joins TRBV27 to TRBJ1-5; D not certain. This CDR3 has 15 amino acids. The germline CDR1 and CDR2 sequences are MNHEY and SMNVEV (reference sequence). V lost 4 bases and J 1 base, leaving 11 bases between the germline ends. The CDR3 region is CASSSYRESNQPQHF. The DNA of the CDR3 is TGTGCCAGCAGTTCGTATAGGGAAAGCAATCAGCCCCAGCATTTT.

The CDR3 loop is CASSMTSGGTSSYNEQFF. CDR3 DNA sequence: TGCGCCAGCAGTATGACTAGCGGGGGGACGAGCTCCTACAATGAGCAGTTCTTC. The chain has TRBV10-1 and TRBJ2-1, with 13 bases fitting TRBD2. The V segment lost 5 bases and the J segment 0 bases; nucleotides outside the gene matches: 7. Germline loops: CDR1 WNHNN, CDR2 SYGVQD (reference sequence). The CDR3 runs 18 residues.

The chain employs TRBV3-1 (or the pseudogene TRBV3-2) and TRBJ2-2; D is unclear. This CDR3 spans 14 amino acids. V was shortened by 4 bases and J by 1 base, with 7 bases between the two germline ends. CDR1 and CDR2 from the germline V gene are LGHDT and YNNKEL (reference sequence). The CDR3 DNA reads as TGTGCCAGCAGCCGAGAGGTGAACACCGGGGAGCTGTTTTTT. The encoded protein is CASSREVNTGELFF.

CDR3 nucleotide sequence: TGTGCCAGTAGTATTAGACACCCCTCCTACGAGCAGTACTTC. Protein: CASSIRHPSYEQYF. J is TRBJ2-7 and V is TRBV19; D call uncertain. This CDR3 comprises 14 residues. Trimming took off 3 bases at V and 0 bases at J, with 9 bases between the two ends. Germline CDR1 and CDR2: LNHDA and SQIVND (reference sequence).

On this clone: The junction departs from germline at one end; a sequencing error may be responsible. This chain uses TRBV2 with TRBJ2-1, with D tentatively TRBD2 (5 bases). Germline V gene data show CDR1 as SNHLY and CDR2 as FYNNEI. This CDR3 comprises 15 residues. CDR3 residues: CASREGLVAYNEQFF. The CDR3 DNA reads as TGTGCCAGCAGAGAAGGACTCGTGGCCTACAATGAGCAGTTCTTC.

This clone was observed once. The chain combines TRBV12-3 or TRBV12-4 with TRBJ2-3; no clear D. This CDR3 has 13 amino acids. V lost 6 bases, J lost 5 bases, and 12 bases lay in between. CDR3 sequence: CASRPRARDTQYF. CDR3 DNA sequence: TGTGCCAGCAGACCTCGGGCGAGAGATACGCAGTATTTT.